Listed below are T cell receptor beta chains from one sample, sequenced in a study of T cell repertoires in cytomegalovirus infection. TCRdb reprocessed the reads via MiXCR and lists one record per CDR3 protein. The table has around 140,000 distinct CDR3 sequences, under 8% seen once; the top ten hold more than 15%. The sample taken for sequencing was PBMCs. The receptors derive from a human donor in good health (CMV status not recorded). Some clones in this sample may be carry-over from other donors' samples. CDR3s include the opening cysteine and the closing phenylalanine or tryptophan. The D gene is left open where the match is weak. Size is omitted from some rows. Given values are once, few, many or a class for expanded clones.

j_call	clone_size	d_call	v_call	cdr3_aa	cdr3_nt
TRBJ1-1	many	-	TRBV28	CASTAPEGRVYTEAFF	TGTGCCAGCACCGCACCCGAGGGTCGGGTGTACACTGAAGCTTTCTTT
TRBJ1-1	-	TRBD1	TRBV5-4	CASSLPGTGMNTEAFF	TGTGCCAGCAGCTTGCCGGGGACAGGGATGAACACTGAAGCTTTCTTT
TRBJ1-6	few	TRBD1	TRBV5-6	CASSPRTGGDSPLHF	TGTGCCAGCAGCCCTCGGACAGGGGGCGATTCACCCCTCCACTTT
TRBJ2-1	many	-	TRBV20-1	CSARDSARTNEQFF	TGCAGTGCTAGAGATAGTGCGAGAACCAATGAGCAGTTCTTC
TRBJ1-5	few	-	TRBV23-1	CASSLNQGTPQSGNQPQHF	TGCGCCAGCAGTCTCAATCAGGGAACTCCCCAAAGCGGCAATCAGCCCCAGCATTTT
TRBJ2-7	-	-	TRBV5-1	CASSLEGYDHEQYF	TGCGCCAGCAGCTTGGAAGGGTATGACCACGAGCAGTACTTC
TRBJ2-1	many	-	TRBV12-3/TRBV12-4	CASSHGGGADNEQFF	TGTGCCAGCAGCCATGGGGGGGGGGCCGACAATGAGCAGTTCTTC
TRBJ2-4	-	-	TRBV7-2	CASSPPRGDIQYF	TGTGCCAGCAGCCCCCCCCGAGGAGACATTCAGTACTTC
TRBJ1-6	-	-	TRBV28	CASSSTANNSPLHF	TGTGCCAGCAGTTCGACAGCCAATAATTCACCCCTCCACTTT
TRBJ2-1	-	TRBD2	TRBV29-1	CSVNLAGGYNEQFF	TGCAGCGTAAACCTAGCGGGGGGCTACAATGAGCAGTTCTTC
TRBJ2-7	-	-	TRBV3-1	CASSQDRWYEQYF	TGTGCCAGCAGCCAAGATCGTTGGTACGAGCAGTACTTC
TRBJ1-1	many	-	TRBV7-6	CASSLTRGNTEAFF	TGTGCCAGCAGCTTGACAAGAGGGAACACTGAAGCTTTCTTT
TRBJ1-1	many	TRBD1	TRBV7-8	CASSFGQGNTEAFF	TGTGCCAGCAGCTTTGGACAGGGAAACACTGAAGCTTTCTTT
TRBJ1-1	-	TRBD1	TRBV18	CASSPRRTGADTEAFF	TGTGCCAGCTCACCTCGAAGGACAGGGGCTGACACTGAAGCTTTCTTT
TRBJ1-5	many	TRBD1	TRBV10-3	CAISESRPGTGTAQPQHF	TGTGCCATCAGTGAGTCTCGTCCCGGGACAGGGACAGCTCAGCCCCAGCATTTT
TRBJ2-1	many	-	TRBV7-2	CASIPSARSSYNEQFF	TGTGCCAGTATACCTAGTGCTAGGAGCTCCTACAATGAGCAGTTCTTC
TRBJ2-2	few	TRBD1	TRBV20-1	CSARDPRQGFTGELFF	TGCAGTGCTAGAGATCCCAGACAGGGGTTCACCGGGGAGCTGTTTTTT
TRBJ2-3	-	-	TRBV7-2	CASSLGWTIRSDTQYF	TGTGCCAGCAGCTTAGGCTGGACTATCCGATCAGATACGCAGTATTTT
TRBJ1-1	many	-	TRBV11-2	CASSMGGKAFF	TGTGCCAGCAGCATGGGAGGGAAAGCTTTCTTT
TRBJ2-1	many	-	TRBV28	CASRPTTGSSYNEQFF	TGTGCCAGCAGACCGACCACAGGGAGCTCCTACAATGAGCAGTTCTTC
TRBJ1-5	many	-	TRBV2	CASSPTAGNQPQHF	TGTGCCAGCAGCCCGACAGCTGGCAATCAGCCCCAGCATTTT
TRBJ1-2	many	-	TRBV7-2	CASSSTQDRLVGGYTF	TGTGCCAGCAGCTCCACCCAAGACAGGTTGGTGGGTGGCTACACCTTC
TRBJ2-5	-	-	TRBV5-5	CASSPGTSRETQYF	TGTGCCAGCAGCCCCGGGACCTCCCGGGAGACCCAGTACTTC
TRBJ1-2	many	TRBD1	TRBV29-1	CSAEGGRNYGYTF	TGCAGCGCCGAAGGGGGCCGAAACTATGGCTACACCTTC
TRBJ2-6	many	TRBD2	TRBV7-9	CASSPRGGLSGANVLTF	TGTGCCAGCAGCCCACGCGGGGGGCTCTCTGGGGCCAACGTCCTGACTTTC
TRBJ1-6	many	-	TRBV12-3/TRBV12-4	CASSTTAYNSPLHF	TGTGCCAGCAGTACGACAGCCTATAATTCACCCCTCCACTTT
TRBJ2-1	-	TRBD2	TRBV28	CASSISGVRVNEQFF	TGTGCCAGTTCGATTAGCGGGGTCAGGGTGAATGAGCAGTTCTTC
TRBJ2-3	-	-	TRBV5-4	CASSLGATQYF	TGTGCCAGCAGCTTGGGGGCTACGCAGTATTTT
TRBJ2-7	many	-	TRBV12-3/TRBV12-4	CASRRTSYEQYF	TGTGCCAGCAGACGGACCAGCTACGAGCAGTACTTC
TRBJ1-1	-	-	TRBV5-1	CASSFGDVGTEAFF	TGCGCCAGCAGCTTTGGGGATGTGGGCACTGAAGCTTTCTTT
TRBJ1-2	many	TRBD1	TRBV4-1	CASSLGTEIRYGYTF	TGCGCCAGCAGCCTCGGGACAGAAATTCGGTATGGCTACACCTTC
TRBJ1-1	many	-	TRBV6-2/TRBV6-3	CASSYGPTLRDEAFF	TGTGCCAGCAGTTACGGCCCCACCTTGCGTGATGAAGCTTTCTTT
TRBJ2-3	many	TRBD2	TRBV10-3	CAIRFGAGGRTDTQYF	TGTGCCATCAGGTTCGGGGCGGGGGGGCGCACAGATACGCAGTATTTT
TRBJ1-4	many	-	TRBV11-2	CASSLAGFGASEKLFF	TGTGCCAGCAGCTTAGCAGGGTTTGGAGCGTCTGAAAAACTGTTTTTT
TRBJ2-7	-	-	TRBV10-3	CAISGGGPSGGAEQYF	TGTGCCATCAGTGGGGGAGGCCCCTCCGGTGGGGCCGAGCAGTACTTC
TRBJ2-1	many	-	TRBV7-8	CASRNERGSYNEQFF	TGTGCCAGCAGAAATGAACGCGGCTCCTACAATGAGCAGTTCTTC
TRBJ2-3	-	TRBD2	TRBV20-1	CSAASGFTDTQYF	TGCAGTGCTGCTAGCGGGTTCACAGATACGCAGTATTTT
TRBJ2-3	-	-	TRBV18	CASSPGLISPEADTQYF	TGTGCCAGCTCACCAGGGTTGATTTCCCCAGAGGCGGATACGCAGTATTTT
TRBJ2-7	-	-	TRBV6-6	CASSLPRGPDLSYEQYF	TGTGCCAGCAGCCTACCCCGTGGGCCGGACCTTTCCTACGAGCAGTACTTC
TRBJ2-3	many	-	TRBV7-8	CASSLTERARTDTQYF	TGTGCCAGCAGCCTCACCGAGCGGGCCCGCACAGATACGCAGTATTTT
TRBJ1-5	many	-	TRBV7-2	CASSLEVRGPNQPQHF	TGTGCCAGCAGCTTAGAAGTCAGAGGGCCCAATCAGCCCCAGCATTTT
TRBJ2-3	many	TRBD2	TRBV10-3	CAIGSGGSIGDTQYF	TGTGCCATCGGTAGCGGGGGCAGTATTGGAGATACGCAGTATTTT
TRBJ1-1	once	-	TRBV6-5	CASSSSGAFF	TGTGCCAGCAGTTCGAGCGGTGCATTCTTT
TRBJ1-4	-	TRBD1	TRBV20-1	CSARDREGVNEKLFF	TGCAGTGCTAGGGACAGGGAGGGGGTTAATGAAAAACTGTTTTTT
TRBJ2-5	many	-	TRBV6-2/TRBV6-3	CASAEIMETQYF	TGTGCCAGCGCCGAGATTATGGAGACCCAGTACTTC
TRBJ1-4	-	-	TRBV6-5	CASRTRLGTNEKLFF	TGTGCCAGCAGAACCCGACTGGGAACTAATGAAAAACTGTTTTTT
TRBJ1-5	-	TRBD1	TRBV3-1	CASSPGQGRQPQHF	TGTGCCAGCAGCCCGGGACAGGGGAGGCAGCCCCAGCATTTT
TRBJ1-1	many	TRBD1	TRBV2	CASSGQGRDTEAFF	TGTGCCAGCAGTGGACAGGGTAGGGACACTGAAGCTTTCTTT
TRBJ1-2	many	-	TRBV7-8	CASSEDSINYGYTF	TGTGCCAGCAGCGAGGACAGTATCAACTATGGCTACACCTTC
TRBJ1-2	many	-	TRBV29-1	CSVSGSLSYGYTF	TGCAGCGTTTCGGGCAGCTTATCCTATGGCTACACCTTC
TRBJ1-1	many	-	TRBV28	CASSSWTDPMNTEAFF	TGTGCCAGCAGCTCATGGACAGATCCCATGAACACTGAAGCTTTCTTT
TRBJ2-1	many	TRBD2	TRBV5-1	CASSSGLAGARSHNEQFF	TGCGCCAGCAGCTCGGGACTAGCGGGCGCGCGCTCTCACAATGAGCAGTTCTTC
TRBJ2-2	-	-	TRBV18	CASSSINTGELFF	TGTGCCAGCTCATCCATAAACACCGGGGAGCTGTTTTTT